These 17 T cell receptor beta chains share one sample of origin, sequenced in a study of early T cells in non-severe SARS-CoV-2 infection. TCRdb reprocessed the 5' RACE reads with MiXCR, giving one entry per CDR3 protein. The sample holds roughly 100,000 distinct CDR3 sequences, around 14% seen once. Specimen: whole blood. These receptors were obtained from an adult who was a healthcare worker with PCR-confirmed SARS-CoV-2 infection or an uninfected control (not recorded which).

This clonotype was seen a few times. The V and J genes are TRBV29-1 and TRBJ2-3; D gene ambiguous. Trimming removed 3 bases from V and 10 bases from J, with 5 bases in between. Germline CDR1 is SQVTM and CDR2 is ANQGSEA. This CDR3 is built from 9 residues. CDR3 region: CSVESPQYF. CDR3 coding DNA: TGCAGCGTTGAGTCCCCGCAGTATTTT.

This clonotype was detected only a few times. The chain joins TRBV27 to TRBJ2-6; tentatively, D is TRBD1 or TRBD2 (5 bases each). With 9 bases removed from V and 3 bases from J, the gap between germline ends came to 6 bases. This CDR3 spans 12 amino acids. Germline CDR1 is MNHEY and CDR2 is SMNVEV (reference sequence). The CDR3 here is CARGDGANVLTF. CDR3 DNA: TGTGCCAGGGGGGATGGGGCCAACGTCCTGACTTTC.

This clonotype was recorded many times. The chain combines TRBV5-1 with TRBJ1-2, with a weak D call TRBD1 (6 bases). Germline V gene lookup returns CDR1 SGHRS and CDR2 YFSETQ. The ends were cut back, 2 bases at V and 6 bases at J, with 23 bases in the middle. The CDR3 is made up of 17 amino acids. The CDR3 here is CASSLGAGEWQWNGYTF. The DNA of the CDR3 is TGCGCCAGCAGCTTAGGAGCAGGGGAGTGGCAATGGAATGGCTACACCTTC.

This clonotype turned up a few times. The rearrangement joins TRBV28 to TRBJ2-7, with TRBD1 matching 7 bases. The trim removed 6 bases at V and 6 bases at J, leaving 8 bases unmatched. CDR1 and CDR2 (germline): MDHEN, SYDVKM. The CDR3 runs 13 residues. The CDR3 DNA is TGTGCCAGCAGCCACGGACAGGTGGCCGAGCAGTACTTC. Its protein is CASSHGQVAEQYF.

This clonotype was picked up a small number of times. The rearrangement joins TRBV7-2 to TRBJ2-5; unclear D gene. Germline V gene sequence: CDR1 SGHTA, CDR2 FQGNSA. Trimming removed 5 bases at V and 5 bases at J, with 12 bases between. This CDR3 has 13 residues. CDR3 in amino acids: CASSPRLLETQYF. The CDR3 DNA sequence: TGTGCCAGCAGCCCCCGCCTCCTCGAGACCCAGTACTTC.

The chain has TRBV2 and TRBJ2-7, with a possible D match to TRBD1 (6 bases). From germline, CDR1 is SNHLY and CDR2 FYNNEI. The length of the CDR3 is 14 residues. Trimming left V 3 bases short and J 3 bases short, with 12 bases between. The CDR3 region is CASSESGHYYEQYF. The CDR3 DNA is TGTGCCAGCAGTGAGTCGGGACATTACTACGAGCAGTACTTC.

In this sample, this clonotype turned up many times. CDR3 bases: TGTGCCAGCACTGGAAGGGCCGCCGGGTACGAGCAGTACTTC. This codes for CASTGRAAGYEQYF. The rearrangement joins TRBV3-1 to TRBJ2-7; D gene ambiguous. Looked up from germline, CDR1 is LGHDT and CDR2 is YNNKEL (reference sequence). V shed 7 bases and J shed 4 bases, with 17 bases lying between them. The CDR3 consists of 14 residues.

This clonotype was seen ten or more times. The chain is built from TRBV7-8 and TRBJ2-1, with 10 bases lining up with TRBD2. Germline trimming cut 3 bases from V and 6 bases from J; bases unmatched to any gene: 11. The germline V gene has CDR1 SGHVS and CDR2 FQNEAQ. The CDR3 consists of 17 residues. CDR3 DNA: TGTGCCAGCAGCTTCACTCTGGGACTAGCGACACGCAATGAGCAGTTCTTC. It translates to CASSFTLGLATRNEQFF.

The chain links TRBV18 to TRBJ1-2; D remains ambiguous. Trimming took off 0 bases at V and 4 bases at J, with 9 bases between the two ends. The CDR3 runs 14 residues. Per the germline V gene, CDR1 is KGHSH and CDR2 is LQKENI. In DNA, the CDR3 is TGTGCCAGCTCACCACCTTCCCTCTTCTATGGCTACACCTTC. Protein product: CASSPPSLFYGYTF.

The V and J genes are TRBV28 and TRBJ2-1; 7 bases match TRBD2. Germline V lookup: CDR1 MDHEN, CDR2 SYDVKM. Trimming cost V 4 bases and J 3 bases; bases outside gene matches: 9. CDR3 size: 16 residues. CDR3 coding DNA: TGTGCCAGCAGTTCCCTCTCGGGGGGTGACTACAATGAGCAGTTCTTC. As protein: CASSSLSGGDYNEQFF.

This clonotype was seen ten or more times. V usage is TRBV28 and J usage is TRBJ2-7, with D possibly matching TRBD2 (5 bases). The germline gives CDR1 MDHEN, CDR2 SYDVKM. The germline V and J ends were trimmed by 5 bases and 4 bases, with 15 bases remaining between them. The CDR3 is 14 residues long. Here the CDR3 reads CASSPPGSFYEQYF. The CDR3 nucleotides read TGTGCCAGCAGTCCTCCGGGAAGTTTTTACGAGCAGTACTTC. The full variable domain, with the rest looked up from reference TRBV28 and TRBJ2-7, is DVKVTQSSRYLVKRTGEKVFLECVQDMDHENMFWYRQDPGLGLRLIYFSYDVKMKEKGDIPEGYSVSREKKERFSLILESASTNQTSMYLCASSPPGSFYEQYFGPGTRLTVT.

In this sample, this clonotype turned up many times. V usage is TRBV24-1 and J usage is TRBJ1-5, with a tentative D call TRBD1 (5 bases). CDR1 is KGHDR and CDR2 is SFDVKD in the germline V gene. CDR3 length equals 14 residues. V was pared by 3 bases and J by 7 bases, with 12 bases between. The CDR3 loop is CATSDPRRDQPQHF. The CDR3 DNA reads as TGTGCCACCAGTGATCCCCGGAGGGACCAGCCCCAGCATTTT.

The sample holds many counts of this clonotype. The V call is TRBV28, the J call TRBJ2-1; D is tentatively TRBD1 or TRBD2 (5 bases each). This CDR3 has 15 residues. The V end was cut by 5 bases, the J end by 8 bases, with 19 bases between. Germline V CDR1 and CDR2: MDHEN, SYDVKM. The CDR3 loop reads CASSPPGRQRDEQFF. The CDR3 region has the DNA TGTGCCAGCAGTCCTCCGGGACGACAGAGGGATGAGCAGTTCTTC.

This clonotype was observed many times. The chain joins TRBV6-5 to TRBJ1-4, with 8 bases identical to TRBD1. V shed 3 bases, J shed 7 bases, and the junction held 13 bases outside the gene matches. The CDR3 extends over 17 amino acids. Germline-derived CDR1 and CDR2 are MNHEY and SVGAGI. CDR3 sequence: CASSYNAPNRGIEKLFF. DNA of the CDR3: TGTGCCAGCAGTTATAACGCGCCGAACAGGGGGATTGAAAAACTGTTTTTT.

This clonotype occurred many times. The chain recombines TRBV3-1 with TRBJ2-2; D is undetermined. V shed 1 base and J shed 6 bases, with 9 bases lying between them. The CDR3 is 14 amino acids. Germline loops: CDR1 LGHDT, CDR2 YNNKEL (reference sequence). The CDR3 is CASSQAPSSGELFF. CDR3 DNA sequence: TGTGCCAGCAGCCAAGCCCCCAGTTCCGGGGAGCTGTTTTTT.

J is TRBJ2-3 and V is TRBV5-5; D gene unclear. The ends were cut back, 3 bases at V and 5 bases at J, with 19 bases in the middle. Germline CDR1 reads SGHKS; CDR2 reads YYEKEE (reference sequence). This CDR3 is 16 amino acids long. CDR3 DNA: TGTGCCAGCAGCTGGGTCCAAGGCAGTTTGTTAGATACGCAGTATTTT. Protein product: CASSWVQGSLLDTQYF.

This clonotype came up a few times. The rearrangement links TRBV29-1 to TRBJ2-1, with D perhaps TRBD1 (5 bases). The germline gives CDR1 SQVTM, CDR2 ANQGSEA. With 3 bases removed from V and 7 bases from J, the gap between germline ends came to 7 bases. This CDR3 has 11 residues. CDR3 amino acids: CSVEKGNEQFF. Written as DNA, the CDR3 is TGCAGCGTTGAGAAGGGGAATGAGCAGTTCTTC.